This T cell receptor (beta chain) is drawn from a study of cytomegalovirus exposure and HLA in healthy donors. In the PCR, 60 Vbeta and 13 Jbeta primers were used. TCRdb keeps only in-frame clones here, not all; method: immunoSEQ multiplex PCR. This table holds some 240,000 clones, around 73% found once. There are 14 residues in the CDR3. Germline-derived CDR1 and CDR2 are SGHRS and YFSETQ. After removal of 0 bases from V and 6 bases from J, the junction contained 5 bases not matched to a gene. This receptor was obtained from a male donor in good health and CMV-seronegative. The specimen was PBMCs. The genes are TRBV5-1 and TRBJ2-5; 7 bases line up with TRBD1. The CDR3 here is CASSLESGGQTQYF. For the CDR3, the DNA is TGCGCCAGCAGCTTGGAATCAGGGGGACAGACCCAGTACTTC.